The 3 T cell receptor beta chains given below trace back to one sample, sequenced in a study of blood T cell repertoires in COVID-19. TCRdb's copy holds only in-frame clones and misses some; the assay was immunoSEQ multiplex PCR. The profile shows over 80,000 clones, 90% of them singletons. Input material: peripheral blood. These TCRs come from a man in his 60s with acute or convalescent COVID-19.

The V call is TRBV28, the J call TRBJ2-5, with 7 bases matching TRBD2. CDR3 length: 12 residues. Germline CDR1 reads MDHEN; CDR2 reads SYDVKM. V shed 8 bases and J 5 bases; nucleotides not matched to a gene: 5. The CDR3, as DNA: TGTGCCAGCGGACTAGTTCGGGAGACCCAGTACTTC. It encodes CASGLVRETQYF.

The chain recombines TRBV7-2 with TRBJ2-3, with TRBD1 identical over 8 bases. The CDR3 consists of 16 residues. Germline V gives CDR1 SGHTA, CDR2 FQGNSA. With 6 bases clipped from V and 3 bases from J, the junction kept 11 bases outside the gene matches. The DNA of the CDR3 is TGTGCCAGCAGTTACCAGGGGGCATCCTTAACAGATACGCAGTATTTT. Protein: CASSYQGASLTDTQYF.

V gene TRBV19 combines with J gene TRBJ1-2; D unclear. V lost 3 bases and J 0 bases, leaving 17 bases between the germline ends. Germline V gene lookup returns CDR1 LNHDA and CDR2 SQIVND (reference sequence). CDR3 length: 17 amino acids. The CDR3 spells CASSIPAGKLANYGYTF. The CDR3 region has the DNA TGTGCCAGTAGTATCCCGGCAGGAAAGTTAGCTAACTATGGCTACACCTTC.